The source of this T cell receptor (beta chain) is a study of blood T cell repertoires in COVID-19. Study-wide background: The origin of the acute and convalescent COVID-19 samples was the United States, Italy and Spain. Sources were T cells, B-cell-depleted T cells, or PBMCs; the material itself was cDNA or gDNA.

Under the authors' procedure: Amplifying reference gene primers gave estimates of nucleated cell counts. Measured with immunoSEQ multiplex PCR; TCRdb has only the in-frame clones, and not every one. V and J calls and clone size are those listed in that table; D and trimming were worked out from the DNA. The sample consists of 250,000 to 400,000 clones, over 75% of them appearing once. Trimming pared 7 bases from V and 8 bases from J, leaving 14 bases between. Germline V gene data show CDR1 as SNHLY and CDR2 as FYNNEI. The CDR3 runs 12 residues. The chain carries TRBV2 and TRBJ1-1, with D possibly being TRBD1 (5 bases). The receptor's source is a man aged 50 to 60 with active or convalescent COVID-19. Sample: peripheral blood. The CDR3 reads CASIRDFGEAFF. Here the CDR3 DNA reads TGTGCCAGCATCAGGGACTTTGGCGAAGCTTTCTTT.